The 24 T cell receptor beta chains below all came from one sample that was sequenced in a study of T cell repertoires in cytomegalovirus infection. TCRdb recomputed calls from the reads with MiXCR, one row per CDR3 protein. Of 550,000 to 700,000 distinct CDR3 sequences in the sample, 40% were seen once. No antigen has been assigned to these receptors. Sequenced here: cultured PBMCs, sampled from culture after CMV antigen stimulation. Receptors originate from a human donor in good health (CMV status not recorded). Some clones in this sample may be carry-over from other donors' samples.

The chain recombines TRBV20-1 with TRBJ2-7; TRBD1 agrees at 10 bases. The CDR3 spans 13 residues. J gave up 3 bases and V 3 bases, and 2 bases lay outside the gene matches. Germline loops: CDR1 DFQATT, CDR2 SNEGSKA (reference sequence). DNA of the CDR3: TGCAGTGCTAGCCGGGACAGGGGCTACGAGCAGTACTTC. It codes for CSASRDRGYEQYF.

In its sample, this clonotype was seen a few times. The chain carries TRBV19 and TRBJ1-4; 7 bases map to TRBD1. The V gene's germline CDR1 is LNHDA and CDR2 SQIVND (reference sequence). The CDR3 extends over 14 amino acids. V shed 5 bases, J shed 6 bases, and the junction held 6 bases outside the gene matches. CDR3 in amino acids: CASSATGDYEKLFF. Here the CDR3 DNA reads TGTGCCAGTAGTGCTACAGGGGATTATGAAAAACTGTTTTTT.

The sample holds many counts of this clonotype. The chain uses TRBV12-5 and TRBJ2-7; D gene unclear. CDR1 and CDR2 (germline): LGHNT, FRNRAP. This CDR3 spans 14 amino acids. Trimming pared 6 bases from V and 0 bases from J, leaving 12 bases between. The CDR3 coding sequence is TGTGCTAGTGGCCTACACCCCGGCTCCTACGAGCAGTACTTC. This encodes CASGLHPGSYEQYF.

The chain has TRBV2 and TRBJ2-4, with 7 bases lining up with TRBD1. CDR1 and CDR2 from the germline V gene are SNHLY and FYNNEI. This CDR3 spans 14 amino acids. The V and J ends lost 6 bases and 5 bases, in that order; junction bases with no gene match: 7. CDR3 protein: CASRRQGLQNIQYF. In DNA form, the CDR3 reads TGTGCCAGCAGGCGACAGGGCCTCCAAAACATTCAGTACTTC.

The chain employs TRBV12-3 or TRBV12-4 and TRBJ2-2; possibly TRBD2 for D (6 bases). This CDR3 has 15 residues. The V and J ends lost 5 bases and 0 bases respectively, with 10 bases between them. The CDR3 loop reads CASSGSGSNTGELFF. The CDR3 nucleotides read TGTGCCAGCAGTGGTAGCGGATCGAACACCGGGGAGCTGTTTTTT.

V is TRBV12-3 or TRBV12-4 and J is TRBJ2-1, with 10 bases identical to TRBD1. This CDR3 contains 14 residues. The V segment lost 7 bases and the J segment 9 bases; nucleotides outside the gene matches: 9. The CDR3 loop is CASTRDRGRGEQFF. The DNA for the CDR3 is TGTGCCAGCACCCGGGACAGGGGCCGAGGTGAGCAGTTCTTC.

The chain combines TRBV28 with TRBJ2-6; TRBD2 matches 12 bases. CDR1 is MDHEN, CDR2 SYDVKM, per germline. This CDR3 is built from 20 residues. The V gene end was trimmed by 3 bases and the J gene end by 2 bases; junction bases not matched to a gene: 11. The CDR3 region is CASSFPLPLAGGPGANVLTF. The CDR3 DNA reads TGTGCCAGCAGTTTCCCCCTCCCTCTAGCGGGGGGGCCTGGGGCCAACGTCCTGACTTTC.

This clonotype occurred a few times. V gene TRBV4-1 combines with J gene TRBJ1-2, with 7 bases fitting TRBD1. The ends lost 3 bases at V and 4 bases at J; junction bases unmatched: 11. The CDR3 length is 16 residues. Per the germline V gene, CDR1 is MGHRA and CDR2 is YSYEKL. The chain's CDR3 is CASSQPYRGSLYGYTF. In DNA form, the CDR3 reads TGCGCCAGCAGCCAGCCCTACAGGGGATCCCTCTATGGCTACACCTTC.

The chain has TRBV19 and TRBJ2-7, with D possibly matching TRBD1 (6 bases). V gave up 5 bases and J gave up 0 bases, with 14 bases separating them. Germline V gene data show CDR1 as LNHDA and CDR2 as SQIVND (reference sequence). This CDR3 contains 15 residues. CDR3 protein: CASSPAQGSSYEQYF. For the CDR3, the DNA is TGTGCCAGTAGTCCCGCCCAGGGGTCCTCCTACGAGCAGTACTTC.

This clonotype was detected only a few times. This chain uses TRBV7-6 with TRBJ2-3; no firm D call. The V and J ends lost 2 bases and 0 bases respectively, with 12 bases between them. Looked up from germline, CDR1 is SGHVS and CDR2 is FNYEAQ. This CDR3 is built from 16 residues. CDR3 protein: CASSLLSSSSTDTQYF. CDR3 in DNA: TGTGCCAGCAGCTTATTGAGTAGTTCTAGCACAGATACGCAGTATTTT.

The chain couples TRBV7-2 to TRBJ1-3; D is unclear. V was clipped by 1 base and J by 0 bases, with 16 bases between them. CDR1 SGHTA and CDR2 FQGNSA come from the germline V gene. There are 18 residues in the CDR3. The CDR3 nucleotides are TGTGCCAGCAGCTTAGATAGCATCGGACGCCTCTCTGGAAACACCATATATTTT. Residues: CASSLDSIGRLSGNTIYF.

This clonotype was counted once. The CDR3 coding sequence is TGTGCCAGTAGTTTACACAGGGGGTTGTTCTTC. Its translation is CASSLHRGLFF. This sequence joins TRBV19 and TRBJ2-1; TRBD1 matches 8 bases. Germline V gene lookup returns CDR1 LNHDA and CDR2 SQIVND (reference sequence). The trim removed 5 bases at V and 15 bases at J, leaving 6 bases unmatched. CDR3 length: 11 residues.

The chain recombines TRBV7-9 with TRBJ1-2, with 8 bases that match TRBD1. V shed 5 bases and J 4 bases; nucleotides not matched to a gene: 6. The CDR3 runs to 14 residues. Germline lookup yields CDR1 SEHNR and CDR2 FQNEAQ (reference sequence). CDR3 nucleotide sequence: TGTGCCAGCAGCACAACCACAGGGGGCTATGGCTACACCTTC. This gives the protein CASSTTTGGYGYTF.

This chain joins TRBV11-2 and TRBJ1-6; TRBD1 aligns across 10 bases. There are 15 residues in the CDR3. With 2 bases clipped from V and 9 bases from J, the junction kept 4 bases outside the gene matches. The V gene's germline CDR1 is SGHAT and CDR2 FQNNGV. This CDR3 reads CASSLRDRGISPLHF. Written as DNA, the CDR3 is TGTGCCAGCAGCTTAAGGGACAGGGGCATTTCACCCCTCCACTTT.

The chain uses TRBV15 and TRBJ1-5, with 8 bases identical to TRBD1. Germline V lookup: CDR1 LNHNV, CDR2 YYDKDF (reference sequence). The CDR3 sequence is 13 residues long. V lost 1 base to trimming and J lost 8 bases; unmatched junction nucleotides: 1. The CDR3 reads CATSRATGEPQHF. CDR3 nucleotide sequence: TGTGCCACCAGCAGAGCGACAGGGGAGCCCCAGCATTTT.

This clonotype was picked up a small number of times. The chain combines TRBV6-1 with TRBJ2-5; possibly TRBD2 for D (6 bases). With 8 bases removed from V and 2 bases from J, the gap between germline ends came to 9 bases. Germline V gene data show CDR1 as MNHNS and CDR2 as SASEGT. The CDR3 extends over 12 amino acids. In DNA, the CDR3 is TGTGCCAGCTGGAGGGGACAAGAGACCCAGTACTTC. This gives the protein CASWRGQETQYF.

The rearrangement links TRBV20-1 to TRBJ2-2; D is uncertain. The germline CDR1 and CDR2 sequences are DFQATT and SNEGSKA (reference sequence). The CDR3 covers 14 residues. The ends were cut back, 0 bases at V and 7 bases at J, with 12 bases in the middle. Here the CDR3 reads CSARDRRNGGELFF. CDR3 bases: TGCAGTGCTAGAGATCGCCGGAATGGCGGGGAGCTGTTTTTT.

V is TRBV10-3 and J is TRBJ2-3; D is possibly TRBD2 (5 bases). The CDR3 has 13 residues. The germline CDR1 and CDR2 sequences are ENHRY and SYGVKD. V lost 10 bases to trimming and J lost 0 bases, with 11 bases between them. The CDR3 sequence: CATAGYSTDTQYF. The DNA for the CDR3 is TGTGCCACCGCGGGTTATAGCACAGATACGCAGTATTTT.

This clonotype was seen more than once but under ten times. The V call is TRBV28, the J call TRBJ2-7; no clear D gene. This CDR3 has 13 amino acids. V lost 7 bases, J lost 6 bases, and 16 bases lay in between. Germline values: CDR1 MDHEN, CDR2 SYDVKM. The CDR3: CASNLGLGSEQYF. The CDR3 DNA reads as TGTGCCAGCAACCTAGGTTTGGGCTCCGAGCAGTACTTC.

The genes are TRBV7-9 and TRBJ1-6; D is unclear. V dropped 4 bases and J dropped 8 bases, with 18 bases sitting between them. The CDR3 spans 16 residues. Germline V gives CDR1 SEHNR, CDR2 FQNEAQ (reference sequence). The CDR3 sequence: CASSSTIGKTYSPLHF. CDR3 bases: TGTGCCAGCAGCTCTACAATAGGAAAAACTTATTCACCCCTCCACTTT.

This clonotype was seen a few times. The chain links TRBV11-3 to TRBJ1-1, with a tentative D call TRBD1 (5 bases). V gave up 4 bases and J gave up 5 bases, with 11 bases separating them. The CDR3 runs to 13 residues. CDR1 and CDR2 from the germline V gene are SGHNT and YENEEA. DNA for the CDR3: TGTGCCAGCAGCTCCGAAGGGGTGACTGAAGCTTTCTTT. Encoded protein: CASSSEGVTEAFF.

This clonotype was recorded a few times. The V and J genes are TRBV7-2 and TRBJ2-5, with unresolved D. Germline values: CDR1 SGHTA, CDR2 FQGNSA. The CDR3 has 14 residues. The V end lost 1 base, the J end lost 3 bases, and 9 bases lay between the germline ends. The CDR3 spells CASSLEGTKETQYF. The CDR3 DNA follows: TGTGCCAGCAGCTTAGAGGGAACCAAAGAGACCCAGTACTTC.

This clonotype was recorded a few times. The V and J genes are TRBV7-2 and TRBJ1-2; no clear D. The CDR3 runs to 12 residues. In germline, CDR1 is SGHTA, CDR2 FQGNSA. Trimming removed 5 bases at V and 6 bases at J, with 10 bases between. Here the CDR3 reads CASSLDTDGYTF. DNA for the CDR3: TGTGCCAGCAGCCTAGACACCGATGGCTACACCTTC.

This clonotype was seen only a few times. The chain carries TRBV7-8 and TRBJ2-1, with unresolved D. The CDR3 consists of 18 residues. Germline V lookup: CDR1 SGHVS, CDR2 FQNEAQ. V lost 3 bases to trimming and J lost 5 bases, with 23 bases between them. CDR3 protein: CASSLIGRTILNNNEQFF. The CDR3 DNA sequence: TGTGCCAGCAGCTTGATCGGTCGAACAATTCTAAACAACAATGAGCAGTTCTTC.